This entry features one T cell receptor (beta chain) sequence. The antigen remains undetermined. The isolated RNA, all of it, was reverse transcribed, so expressed TCRB transcripts were what got sequenced. Clones were sequenced by immunoSEQ multiplex PCR, and TCRdb holds only the in-frame ones, with some missing. The sample consists of roughly 400,000 clones, about 15% of them appearing once. This sample was taken from a study of beta chain features in type 1 diabetes. Study in general: Summed over all samples, the examined sorted cells came to some 99 million. Study outcomes and limitations: A closer apparent resemblance between naive, central memory and Treg TCRB repertoires was seen in patients than in healthy donors. Over-representation of high TCR-expressing cells was a possible consequence of cDNA sequencing.

CDR1 is MDHEN and CDR2 is SYDVKM in the germline V gene. The CDR3 totals 12 residues. V lost 4 bases to trimming and J lost 2 bases, with 6 bases between them. This sequence originates from a woman between 18 and 29 years old in good health. The sequenced sample consisted of naive CD4+ T cells from blood. The rearrangement uses TRBV28 and TRBJ2-7; D is undetermined. CDR3 in amino acids: CASSYQTYEQYF. CDR3 DNA: TGTGCCAGCAGTTATCAGACCTACGAGCAGTACTTC.